The clone carrying this T cell receptor (beta chain) occurred many times. This sample was included in a study of T-cell reconstitution after alpha-beta-depleted transplantation in children. The TCRbeta library was prepared with unique molecular identifiers. MiXCR was run by TCRdb on the PCR reads, yielding one entry per CDR3 protein. The table shows around 92,000 distinct CDR3 sequences, with 12% occurring only once. The CDR3 spans 12 residues. Deletions cut 4 bases from V and 6 bases from J, with 6 bases between. Germline V lookup: CDR1 SEHNR, CDR2 FQNEAQ (reference sequence). The chain joins TRBV7-9 to TRBJ1-4; a weak D match, TRBD1 (5 bases). This TCR came from a human donor who donated a stem cell graft to a child with inherited bone marrow failure. Sample: PBMCs from the stem cell graft donor, taken from the stem cell graft. The CDR3 region is CASSSTDEKLFF. The CDR3 coding sequence is TGTGCCAGCAGCTCGACAGATGAAAAACTGTTTTTT.